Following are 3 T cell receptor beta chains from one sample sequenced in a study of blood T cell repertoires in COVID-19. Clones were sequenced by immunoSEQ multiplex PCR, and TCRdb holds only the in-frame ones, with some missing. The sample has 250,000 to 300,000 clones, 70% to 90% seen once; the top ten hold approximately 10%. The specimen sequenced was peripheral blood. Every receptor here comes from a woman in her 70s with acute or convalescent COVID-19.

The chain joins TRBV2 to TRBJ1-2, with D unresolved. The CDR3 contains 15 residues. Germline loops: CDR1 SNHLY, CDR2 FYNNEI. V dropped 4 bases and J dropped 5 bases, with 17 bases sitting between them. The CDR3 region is CASSAEGGGLYGYTF. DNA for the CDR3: TGTGCCAGCAGTGCGGAGGGAGGCGGTTTGTATGGCTACACCTTC.

The CDR3 reads CASSLVAGETYEQYF. The DNA of the CDR3 is TGCGCCAGCAGCTTGGTAGCTGGAGAAACCTACGAGCAGTACTTC. This chain uses TRBV5-1 with TRBJ2-7; D is unresolved. CDR1 is SGHRS, CDR2 YFSETQ, per germline. Trimming left V 0 bases short and J 2 bases short, with 12 bases between. The CDR3 runs 15 residues.

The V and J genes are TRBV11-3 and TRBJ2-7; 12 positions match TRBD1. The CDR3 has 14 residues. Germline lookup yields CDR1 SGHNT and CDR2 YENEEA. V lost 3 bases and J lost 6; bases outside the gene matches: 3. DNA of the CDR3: TGTGCCAGCAGCTTTGGGACAGGGGGCTCCGAGCAGTACTTC. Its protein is CASSFGTGGSEQYF.